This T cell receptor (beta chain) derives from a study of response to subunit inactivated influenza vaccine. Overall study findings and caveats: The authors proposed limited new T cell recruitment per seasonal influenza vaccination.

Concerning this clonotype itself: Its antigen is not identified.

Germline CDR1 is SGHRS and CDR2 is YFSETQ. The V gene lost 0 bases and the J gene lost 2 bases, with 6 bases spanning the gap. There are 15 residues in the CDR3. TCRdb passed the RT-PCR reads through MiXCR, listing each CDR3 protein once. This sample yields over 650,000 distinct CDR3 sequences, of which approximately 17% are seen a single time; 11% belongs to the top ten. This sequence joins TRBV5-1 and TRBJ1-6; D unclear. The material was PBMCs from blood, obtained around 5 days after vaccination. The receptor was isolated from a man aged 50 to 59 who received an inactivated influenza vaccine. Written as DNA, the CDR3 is TGCGCCAGCAGCTTGGACCAGCCCTATAATTCACCCCTCCACTTT. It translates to CASSLDQPYNSPLHF.